This T cell receptor beta chain is from a study of Ad26.COV2.S vaccination and SARS-CoV-2 variants. As concerns this clone: Its antigen is not known.

The CDR3 contains 16 residues. With V trimmed by 5 bases and J by 2 bases, 6 bases remained unmatched. The germline gives CDR1 SGHTA, CDR2 FQGNSA. General study results and limits: Placebo recipients trailed vaccine recipients in spike-specific TCR breadth. Reports say spike-specific CD8+ and CD4+ T cell responses covered substantial breadth after vaccination.

The treatment denotes: around 19 received Ad26.COV2.S at low or high dose, single or two shots; several received placebo; per-sample allocation not given. The study sampled participants on day 63 after the first vaccine or placebo injection. Donation came from an adult in Boston who was aged 18-55 years. An Ad26 vector expressing Wuhan-strain SARS-CoV-2 spike constituted the vaccine. Libraries were prepared by immunoSEQ multiplex PCR; TCRdb keeps only in-frame clonotypes and omits some of them. In the table there are about 320,000 clones, around 83% of which are singletons. V gene TRBV7-2 combines with J gene TRBJ2-4; 10 nucleotides agree with TRBD1. Material: peripheral blood, obtained in a trial of Ad26.COV2.S vaccine versus placebo. The clonotype was recovered from a person between 18 and 59 years old who received the Ad26.COV2.S COVID-19 vaccine or a placebo. CDR3 in amino acids: CASSAQTGGSKNIQYF. CDR3 DNA sequence: TGTGCCAGCAGCGCCCAGACAGGGGGCTCCAAAAACATTCAGTACTTC.